These 12 T cell receptor beta chains were all obtained from the same sample, sequenced in a study of tumor-infiltrating lymphocytes in glioblastoma multiforme. Multiple V-beta primers and a C-beta primer amplified TCRB from RNA. TCRdb reprocessed the multiplex PCR reads with MiXCR, giving one entry per CDR3 protein. The sample carries about 13,000 distinct CDR3 sequences, around three fifths recorded once. The material sequenced was brain tumor tissue. All receptors derive from a male donor with glioblastoma.

The V and J genes are TRBV11-2 and TRBJ2-1, with TRBD2 matching 10 bases. CDR3 length: 15 amino acids. Germline CDR1 and CDR2: SGHAT and FQNNGV. V lost 4 bases and J lost 6; bases outside the gene matches: 6. The CDR3 DNA is TGTGCCAGCAGCTATCTAGCGGGAGCGGGCAATGAGCAGTTCTTC. Its translation is CASSYLAGAGNEQFF.

This chain connects TRBV11-3 to TRBJ2-2; no clear D gene. This CDR3 has 14 residues. With 5 bases removed from V and 1 base from J, the gap between germline ends came to 8 bases. Germline-derived CDR1 and CDR2 are SGHNT and YENEEA. CDR3 nucleotide sequence: TGTGCCAGCAGCCTAAACCGGAACACCGGGGAGCTGTTTTTT. Its translation is CASSLNRNTGELFF.

The J gene is TRBJ2-7, the V gene TRBV10-2, with 13 positions matching TRBD2. The V gene end was trimmed by 6 bases and the J gene end by 0 bases; junction bases not matched to a gene: 8. Germline values: CDR1 WSHSY, CDR2 SAAADI. The CDR3 spans 17 residues. CDR3 nucleotides: TGCGCCAGCAGCAAACTAGCGGGAGGGCCAGCCTCCTACGAGCAGTACTTC. It encodes CASSKLAGGPASYEQYF.

On this clonotype itself: A read error may produce the germline difference seen at one junction end. The gene calls are TRBV11-2 and TRBJ2-3; the D gene is possibly TRBD2 (6 bases). This CDR3 is built from 15 residues. CDR1 is SGHAT, CDR2 FQNNGV, per germline. The CDR3: CVSRLAARSTDTQYF. The CDR3 nucleotides read TGTGTCAGCAGATTAGCGGCTAGGAGCACAGATACGCAGTATTTT.

The chain carries TRBV7-8 and TRBJ1-1; D remains unclear. Per the germline V gene, CDR1 is SGHVS and CDR2 is FQNEAQ. CDR3 length equals 15 residues. V gave up 5 bases and J gave up 3 bases, with 16 bases separating them. CDR3 in amino acids: CASSSRRKGHTEAFF. The CDR3 DNA is TGTGCCAGCAGCAGTCGTCGCAAGGGTCACACTGAAGCTTTCTTT.

The genes are TRBV20-1 and TRBJ2-1; the match to TRBD2 covers 7 bases. The V segment lost 3 bases and the J segment 16 bases; nucleotides outside the gene matches: 24. The CDR3 spans 16 residues. Germline V lookup: CDR1 DFQATT, CDR2 SNEGSKA (reference sequence). The CDR3 protein is CSASRPGPAGMNAQFF. Written as DNA, the CDR3 is TGCAGTGCTAGTCGACCGGGACCAGCGGGAATGAATGCGCAATTCTTC.

In the case of this clonotype: The junction and the germline gene differ at one end; a read error may be behind it. The gene calls are TRBV11-1 and TRBJ2-7, with D possibly matching TRBD2 (6 bases). CDR1 is SGHAT, CDR2 FQDESV, per germline (reference sequence). The CDR3 extends over 13 amino acids. The CDR3 DNA reads TGTGCCAGCAGCTTGGGGGGTGCCTACGGGCAGTACTTC. This encodes CASSLGGAYGQYF. Based on the CDR3 plus reference TRBV11-1 and TRBJ2-7, the full variable domain is EAEVAQSPRYKITEKSQAVAFWCDPISGHATLYWYRQILGQGPELLVQFQDESVVDDSQLPKDRFSAERLKGVDSTLKIQPAELGDSAMYLCASSLGGAYGQYFGPGTRLTVT.

On this clonotype: One base away lies a much larger clone, so this may be a sequencing read error. The J gene is TRBJ2-1, the V gene TRBV29-1, with no clear D. The CDR3 is 13 amino acids. CDR1 is SQVTM and CDR2 is ANQGSEA in the germline V gene. V gave up 0 bases and J gave up 11 bases, with 14 bases separating them. DNA of the CDR3: TGCAGCGTTGAAGATCCTTCGGCCAGTAAGCAGTTCTTC. Amino acids: CSVEDPSASKQFF.

To note about this clonotype: The junction and the germline gene differ at one end; a read error may be behind it. This chain uses TRBV29-1 with TRBJ2-1; D is undetermined. The length of the CDR3 is 11 residues. From germline, CDR1 is SQVTM and CDR2 ANQGSEA. The CDR3 region has the DNA TGCAGCGTCGAGACCTACATTGAGCAGTTCTTC. Residues: CSVETYIEQFF.

V usage is TRBV10-3 and J usage is TRBJ2-5; perhaps TRBD1 as D (5 bases). The V end was cut by 10 bases, the J end by 3 bases, with 18 bases between. Germline values: CDR1 ENHRY, CDR2 SYGVKD. The CDR3 is made up of 14 amino acids. As DNA, the CDR3 is TGTGCCACCGGAGTAGGGGAATGGAAAGAGACCCAGTACTTC. Translation gives CATGVGEWKETQYF.

The V call is TRBV5-6, the J call TRBJ2-5; unclear D gene. This CDR3 comprises 11 residues. V gave up 5 bases and J gave up 5 bases, with 7 bases separating them. Germline V gene lookup returns CDR1 SGHDT and CDR2 YYEEEE. CDR3 protein: CASRLGETQYF. The CDR3 nucleotides are TGTGCCAGCAGGCTAGGGGAGACCCAGTACTTC.

Points on this clonotype: It is likely a read error, because the conserved phenylalanine at the end of the CDR3 is missing. This chain uses TRBV5-6 with TRBJ1-2; possibly TRBD1 for D (6 bases). The CDR3 is 14 residues long. V was shortened by 6 bases and J by 4 bases, with 16 bases between the two germline ends. From germline, CDR1 is SGHDT and CDR2 YYEEEE. CDR3 residues: CASNPTGQVYGYTY. The CDR3 nucleotides read TGTGCCAGCAACCCAACGGGACAAGTCTATGGCTACACCTAC.